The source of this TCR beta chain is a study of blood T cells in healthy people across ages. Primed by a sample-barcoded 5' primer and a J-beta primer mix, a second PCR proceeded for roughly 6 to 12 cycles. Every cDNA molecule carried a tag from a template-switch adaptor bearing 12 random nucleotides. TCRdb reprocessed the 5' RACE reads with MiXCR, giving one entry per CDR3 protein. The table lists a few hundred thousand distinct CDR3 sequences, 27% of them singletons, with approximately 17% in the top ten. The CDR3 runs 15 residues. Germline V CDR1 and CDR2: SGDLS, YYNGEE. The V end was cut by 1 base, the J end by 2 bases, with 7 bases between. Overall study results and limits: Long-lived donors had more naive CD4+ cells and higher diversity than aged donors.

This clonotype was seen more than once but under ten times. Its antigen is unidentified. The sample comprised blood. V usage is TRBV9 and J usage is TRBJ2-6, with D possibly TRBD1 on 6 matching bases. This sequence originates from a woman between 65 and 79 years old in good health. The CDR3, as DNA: TGTGCCAGCAGCGTACGGACAGCTGGGGCCAACGTCCTGACTTTC. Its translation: CASSVRTAGANVLTF. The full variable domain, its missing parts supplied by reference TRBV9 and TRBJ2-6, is DSGVTQTPKHLITATGQRVTLRCSPRSGDLSVYWYQQSLDQGLQFLIQYYNGEERAKGNILERFSAQQFPDLHSELNLSSLELGDSALYFCASSVRTAGANVLTFGAGSRLTVL.